The 29 T cell receptor beta chains below all came from one sample that was sequenced in a study of control samples from healthy donors and cancer patients. Assay used: immunoSEQ multiplex PCR; TCRdb lists only in-frame clones, some missing. The table lists 40,000 to 45,000 clones, over 65% of them singletons, with 17% in the top ten. The sequenced sample consisted of formalin-fixed, paraffin-embedded tissue. The receptors here all came from a male donor with melanoma.

V gene TRBV28 combines with J gene TRBJ2-7; D possibly corresponds to TRBD2 (6 bases). Deletions cut 11 bases from V and 3 bases from J, with 20 bases between. This CDR3 has 14 residues. The germline gives CDR1 MDHEN, CDR2 SYDVKM. For the CDR3, the DNA is TGTGCCCGCCGGCGGAGGGATCCCTTCTACGAGCAGTACTTC. It specifies CARRRRDPFYEQYF. The entire variable domain, with the rest obtained from reference TRBV28 and TRBJ2-7, is as follows: DVKVTQSSRYLVKRTGEKVFLECVQDMDHENMFWYRQDPGLGLRLIYFSYDVKMKEKGDIPEGYSVSREKKERFSLILESASTNQTSMYLCARRRRDPFYEQYFGPGTRLTVT.

This rearrangement joins TRBV7-2 to TRBJ1-1; 7 bases line up with TRBD1. CDR1 and CDR2 from the germline V gene are SGHTA and FQGNSA. V lost 2 bases and J lost 1; bases outside the gene matches: 1. CDR3 length equals 14 residues. The CDR3 sequence: CASSLWTGNTEAFF. CDR3 DNA: TGTGCCAGCAGCTTATGGACAGGGAACACTGAAGCTTTCTTT. The full variable domain, rest sourced from reference TRBV7-2 and TRBJ1-1, is GAGVSQSPSNKVTEKGKDVELRCDPISGHTALYWYRQSLGQGLEFLIYFQGNSAPDKSGLPSDRFSAERTGGSVSTLTIQRTQQEDSAVYLCASSLWTGNTEAFFGQGTRLTVV.

The chain joins TRBV6-2 or TRBV6-3 to TRBJ2-4; 7 nucleotides match TRBD2. CDR3 length equals 18 residues. The ends lost 6 bases at V and 0 bases at J; junction bases unmatched: 14. CDR1 and CDR2 from the germline V gene are MNHEY and SVGEGT. Here the CDR3 reads CASSQPPSGTLAKNIQYF. The CDR3 region has the DNA TGTGCCAGCAGCCAGCCCCCTAGCGGAACGTTAGCCAAAAACATTCAGTACTTC.

This chain connects TRBV7-3 to TRBJ2-3; weak D call: TRBD1 (6 bases). Germline V gene sequence: CDR1 SGHTA, CDR2 FQGTGA. The CDR3 totals 15 residues. V lost 2 bases, J lost 5 bases, and 14 bases lay in between. The CDR3 spells CASSLLGTGKDTQYF. The CDR3 DNA reads TGTGCCAGCAGCTTACTCGGTACAGGGAAAGATACGCAGTATTTT.

The chain joins TRBV29-1 to TRBJ1-1; possibly TRBD1 for D (5 bases). The V end lost 4 bases, the J end lost 1 base, and 10 bases lay between the germline ends. Looked up from germline, CDR1 is SQVTM and CDR2 is ANQGSEA. This CDR3 has 13 amino acids. As DNA, the CDR3 is TGCAGCGTTGGGCAGGGCGGGAACACTGAAGCTTTCTTT. Translating gives CSVGQGGNTEAFF.

This sequence joins TRBV2 and TRBJ2-7; D is uncertain. The CDR3 runs to 9 residues. Trimming removed 4 bases at V and 8 bases at J, with 3 bases between. The germline gives CDR1 SNHLY, CDR2 FYNNEI. DNA for the CDR3: TGTGCCAGCAGTGCCAAGCAGTACTTC. It specifies CASSAKQYF.

The chain couples TRBV28 to TRBJ1-2; 7 bases agree with TRBD1. Trimming cost V 4 bases and J 5 bases; bases outside gene matches: 7. The CDR3 runs 14 residues. The germline CDR1 and CDR2 sequences are MDHEN and SYDVKM. The CDR3 reads CASSWGDSLYGYTF. The CDR3 coding sequence is TGTGCCAGCAGTTGGGGGGACAGCCTGTATGGCTACACCTTC.

The chain has TRBV18 and TRBJ2-3; D is uncertain. The CDR3 has 12 residues. Germline V lookup: CDR1 KGHSH, CDR2 LQKENI. V was clipped by 3 bases and J by 5 bases, with 6 bases between them. The CDR3 bases are TGTGCCAGCTCACCCAAGGGAGATACGCAGTATTTT. It yields the protein CASSPKGDTQYF.

This clone was seen once. The chain combines TRBV12-3 or TRBV12-4 with TRBJ1-1, with D unresolved. V lost 6 bases, J lost 10 bases, and 12 bases lay in between. This CDR3 is 11 amino acids long. The CDR3 loop reads CASRGIKGAFF. The CDR3 nucleotides are TGTGCCAGCAGGGGGATCAAGGGAGCTTTCTTT.

A note on this clone: The sample carries other DNA sequences with the same CDR3. The genes are TRBV28 and TRBJ2-2; TRBD2 aligns across 9 bases. V shed 5 bases and J 2 bases; nucleotides not matched to a gene: 9. Germline V lookup: CDR1 MDHEN, CDR2 SYDVKM. This CDR3 has 17 residues. CDR3: CASSRLGLARNTGELFF. The CDR3 DNA is TGTGCCAGCAGTCGCCTAGGACTAGCGCGTAACACCGGGGAGCTGTTTTTT.

V gene TRBV3-1 (or the pseudogene TRBV3-2) combines with J gene TRBJ2-5, with a weak D call TRBD2 (5 bases). V shed 4 bases and J shed 5 bases, with 14 bases lying between them. The CDR3 extends over 14 amino acids. Per the germline V gene, CDR1 is LGHDT and CDR2 is YNNKEL (reference sequence). The CDR3 coding sequence is TGTGCCAGCAGCCGTAATAGCAAGCGGGAGACCCAGTACTTC. Translating gives CASSRNSKRETQYF.

V gene TRBV7-6 combines with J gene TRBJ2-7; D not certain. V dropped 3 bases and J dropped 2 bases, with 17 bases sitting between them. The CDR3 sequence is 16 residues long. From germline, CDR1 is SGHVS and CDR2 FNYEAQ. In DNA form, the CDR3 reads TGTGCCAGCAGCTTGGGTGACGGCGTTAAAGCCTACGAGCAGTACTTC. This translates into CASSLGDGVKAYEQYF.

This clone has at least ten counts. The chain couples TRBV3-1 (or the pseudogene TRBV3-2) to TRBJ1-6, with D tentatively TRBD1 (5 bases). CDR3 size: 15 residues. The ends were cut back, 8 bases at V and 6 bases at J, with 17 bases in the middle. Germline-derived CDR1 and CDR2 are LGHDT and YNNKEL (reference sequence). The CDR3 region is CASHQGRASNSPLHF. The DNA for the CDR3 is TGTGCCAGCCACCAGGGCAGGGCCTCTAATTCACCCCTCCACTTT.

The chain uses TRBV18 and TRBJ1-5; tentative D call: TRBD1 (5 bases). The V end lost 4 bases, the J end lost 6 bases, and 16 bases lay between the germline ends. The CDR3 is made up of 15 amino acids. Germline V lookup: CDR1 KGHSH, CDR2 LQKENI. The CDR3, as DNA: TGTGCCAGCTCACAAGGGCCCTGGGGGAGTCAGCCCCAGCATTTT. Translation: CASSQGPWGSQPQHF.

The rearrangement links TRBV18 to TRBJ2-2; D possibly corresponds to TRBD2 (5 bases). Germline lookup yields CDR1 KGHSH and CDR2 LQKENI. This CDR3 has 12 amino acids. V was cut by 8 bases and J by 7 bases, with 11 bases left in between. In DNA, the CDR3 is TGTGCCAGCACGCTCGGGGTCGGGGAGCTGTTTTTT. This translates into CASTLGVGELFF.

The chain is built from TRBV10-3 and TRBJ1-1, with D possibly being TRBD1 (6 bases). Per germline, CDR1 ENHRY and CDR2 SYGVKD. The germline V and J ends were trimmed by 4 bases and 0 bases, with 9 bases remaining between them. The CDR3 is 14 residues long. The CDR3 loop is CAISVGHLNTEAFF. CDR3 DNA: TGTGCCATCAGTGTGGGACACCTGAACACTGAAGCTTTCTTT.

The chain carries TRBV7-8 and TRBJ1-1, with D maybe TRBD1 (6 bases). The CDR3 sequence is 14 residues long. V gave up 4 bases and J gave up 2 bases, with 11 bases separating them. The germline CDR1 and CDR2 sequences are SGHVS and FQNEAQ. This CDR3 is CASSSQGLNTEAFF. CDR3 nucleotides: TGTGCCAGCAGCTCACAGGGACTTAACACTGAAGCTTTCTTT.

V is TRBV30 and J is TRBJ2-1; D may match TRBD1 or TRBD2 (6 bases each). Germline V CDR1 and CDR2: GTSNPN, SVGIG (reference sequence). The V and J ends lost 0 bases and 9 bases respectively, with 21 bases between them. The CDR3 covers 16 residues. CDR3 DNA: TGTGCCTGGAGTGTATGGAACGGGGGCCCACGGGGTGAGCAGTTCTTC. The encoded protein is CAWSVWNGGPRGEQFF. Together with reference TRBV30 and TRBJ2-1, the CDR3 gives the full variable domain: SQTIHQWPATLVQPVGSPLSLECTVEGTSNPNLYWYRQAAGRGLQLLFYSVGIGQISSEVPQNLSASRPQDRQFILSSKKLLLSDSGFYLCAWSVWNGGPRGEQFFGPGTRLTVL.

J is TRBJ2-5 and V is TRBV7-9; maybe TRBD1 (6 bases). V gave up 10 bases and J gave up 5 bases, with 23 bases separating them. CDR1 SEHNR and CDR2 FQNEAQ come from the germline V gene (reference sequence). The length of the CDR3 is 15 residues. CDR3 protein: CATAMPTGTHETQYF. The CDR3, as DNA: TGTGCCACCGCGATGCCGACAGGTACCCACGAGACCCAGTACTTC.

The chain links TRBV4-1 to TRBJ2-7, with D perhaps matching TRBD1 (8 bases). Trimming took off 3 bases at V and 0 bases at J, with 15 bases between the two ends. Germline V gives CDR1 MGHRA, CDR2 YSYEKL. The CDR3 has 16 amino acids. CDR3 coding DNA: TGCGCCAGCAGCCATGTTACAGGGGGGGGCTCCTACGAGCAGTACTTC. This gives the protein CASSHVTGGGSYEQYF.

This clone was recorded only once. V gene TRBV18 combines with J gene TRBJ1-2; 9 positions agree with TRBD1. Germline V lookup: CDR1 KGHSH, CDR2 LQKENI. J gave up 8 bases and V 4 bases, and 14 bases lay outside the gene matches. This CDR3 is built from 16 residues. The CDR3: CASSQTTPGQGGGYTF. The CDR3 DNA reads as TGTGCCAGCTCACAAACTACTCCGGGACAGGGAGGAGGCTACACCTTC.

At least ten counts were recorded for this clone. Other DNA sequences within the sample encode an identical CDR3. This chain uses TRBV29-1 with TRBJ2-3; TRBD2 aligns across 13 bases. V was clipped by 5 bases and J by 4 bases; unmatched bases: 9. Germline CDR1 reads SQVTM; CDR2 reads ANQGSEA. The CDR3 length is 16 residues. CDR3 sequence: CSVLRTSGSRADTQYF. The CDR3 region has the DNA TGCAGCGTTCTCCGGACTAGCGGGAGTCGGGCAGATACGCAGTATTTT.

This clone has a single count. The rearrangement uses TRBV4-2 and TRBJ2-5, with 16 bases identical to TRBD2. J gave up 2 bases and V 4 bases, and 10 bases lay outside the gene matches. The CDR3 is made up of 19 amino acids. CDR1 LGHNA and CDR2 YNFKEQ come from the germline V gene. CDR3 bases: TGTGCCAGCAGCCCGGGGACTAGCGGGAGGGCCAGTCCTCAAGAGACCCAGTACTTC. Translating it yields CASSPGTSGRASPQETQYF.

V gene TRBV14 combines with J gene TRBJ2-5; no reliable D call. Germline lookup yields CDR1 SGHDN and CDR2 FVKESK. The germline V and J ends were trimmed by 1 base and 0 bases, with 6 bases remaining between them. There are 14 residues in the CDR3. CDR3 nucleotides: TGTGCCAGCAGCCAAGCGGTATACCAAGAGACCCAGTACTTC. Protein: CASSQAVYQETQYF. Filled out from reference TRBV14 and TRBJ2-5, the complete variable domain reads EAGVTQFPSHSVIEKGQTVTLRCDPISGHDNLYWYRRVMGKEIKFLLHFVKESKQDESGMPNNRFLAERTGGTYSTLKVQPAELEDSGVYFCASSQAVYQETQYFGPGTRLLVL.

The chain employs TRBV5-1 and TRBJ1-6; D may be TRBD1 (5 bases). The V gene's germline CDR1 is SGHRS and CDR2 YFSETQ. This CDR3 spans 15 amino acids. Between the trimmed V and J ends, which lost 4 bases and 7 bases, there was a span of 15 bases. CDR3 in DNA: TGCGCCAGCAGCCCGGGCGGGGCCCAAAATTCACCCCTCCACTTT. Encoded protein: CASSPGGAQNSPLHF.

The chain joins TRBV19 to TRBJ1-5, with 7 bases that match TRBD1. This CDR3 is built from 15 residues. The germline V gene has CDR1 LNHDA and CDR2 SQIVND (reference sequence). The trim removed 5 bases at V and 3 bases at J, leaving 7 bases unmatched. Here the CDR3 reads CASSGGRGTNQPQHF. Here the CDR3 DNA reads TGTGCCAGTAGTGGAGGCAGGGGGACCAATCAGCCCCAGCATTTT.

V usage is TRBV10-1 and J usage is TRBJ2-7; maybe TRBD2 (5 bases). Germline V gives CDR1 WNHNN, CDR2 SYGVQD (reference sequence). This CDR3 spans 13 amino acids. V lost 6 bases and J 4 bases, leaving 13 bases between the germline ends. CDR3 sequence: CASSPLAGYEQYF. The CDR3 coding sequence is TGCGCCAGCAGCCCCCTAGCCGGTTACGAGCAGTACTTC.

The chain carries TRBV5-6 and TRBJ1-2, with 7 nucleotides matching TRBD1. CDR1 and CDR2 from the germline V gene are SGHDT and YYEEEE. V shed 3 bases, J shed 2 bases, and the junction held 7 bases outside the gene matches. The CDR3 length is 15 residues. The chain's CDR3 is CASSSAGGQNYGYTF. The CDR3 DNA reads as TGTGCCAGCAGCTCGGCCGGGGGACAGAACTATGGCTACACCTTC. The whole variable domain, remainder taken from reference TRBV5-6 and TRBJ1-2, is DAGVTQSPTHLIKTRGQQVTLRCSPKSGHDTVSWYQQALGQGPQFIFQYYEEEERQRGNFPDRFSGHQFPNYSSELNVNALLLGDSALYLCASSSAGGQNYGYTFGSGTRLTVV.

The rearrangement links TRBV15 to TRBJ2-1; 10 nucleotides align to TRBD2. Germline V gene lookup returns CDR1 LNHNV and CDR2 YYDKDF (reference sequence). CDR3 length equals 18 residues. Germline trimming cut 0 bases from V and 7 bases from J; bases unmatched to any gene: 12. For the CDR3, the DNA is TGTGCCACCAGCAGAGAAGTTTTGGGGCTAGCGGGAGCGAATGAGCAGTTCTTC. Translation gives CATSREVLGLAGANEQFF.